Given below is one T cell receptor beta chain in context. This sample stems from a study of T cell responses to AZD1222 COVID-19 vaccine. The CDR3 has 12 amino acids. V lost 0 bases to trimming and J lost 5 bases, with 2 bases between them. Germline assignment: CDR1 ENHRY and CDR2 SYGVKD. Clones were read by immunoSEQ multiplex PCR, and TCRdb kept only the in-frame ones, dropping some. The sample has 85,000 to 130,000 clones, approximately 88% seen once. V and J are TRBV10-3 and TRBJ1-5, with unresolved D. The specimen comprised peripheral blood, sampled on day 0 of AZD1222 vaccination. The TCR was taken from an adult in good health. The DNA for the CDR3 is TGTGCCATCAGTGAGTCAGATCAGCCCCAGCATTTT. This gives the protein CAISESDQPQHF.